This TCR beta chain was retrieved from a study of response to subunit inactivated influenza vaccine. Each CDR3 protein gets one entry after TCRdb re-called the RT-PCR reads with MiXCR. The sample contains hundreds of thousands of distinct CDR3 sequences, 11% to 15% of which appear only once. V lost 3 bases and J 5 bases, leaving 15 bases between the germline ends. Germline values: CDR1 SGDLS, CDR2 YYNGEE. The CDR3 has 14 amino acids. The rearrangement joins TRBV9 to TRBJ2-7, with D maybe TRBD2 (6 bases). The clonotype comes from a man aged 50 or older who received an inactivated influenza vaccine. The starting material was PBMCs from blood, obtained 14 days before vaccination. CDR3 region: CASSAGGDFDEQYF. CDR3 nucleotide sequence: TGTGCCAGCAGCGCCGGAGGGGATTTCGACGAGCAGTACTTC.